A single sample is the source of the 10 T cell receptor beta chains below, sequenced in a study of blood T cells in healthy people across ages. Primers used in a second PCR of roughly 6 to 11 cycles were a sample-barcoded 5' primer and a J-beta primer mix. TCRdb passed the 5' RACE reads through MiXCR, listing each CDR3 protein once. The sample holds over a million distinct CDR3 sequences; roughly two fifths are singletons and the top ten take 4%. Sequenced input: blood. The source of these receptors is a woman younger than 35 in good health.

V gene TRBV12-3 or TRBV12-4 combines with J gene TRBJ2-7; the D gene is possibly TRBD2 (6 bases). V lost 1 base and J lost 5, with 12 bases in between. The CDR3 is 14 residues long. The DNA of the CDR3 is TGTGCCAGCAGTTTAGTTGCCGGGAGCCACGAGCAGTACTTC. It is translated as CASSLVAGSHEQYF.

This chain's CDR3 is CASSEKGDREDTQYF. CDR3 coding DNA: TGTGCCAGCAGTGAAAAAGGGGATCGGGAAGATACGCAGTATTTT. The gene calls are TRBV6-1 and TRBJ2-3; D tentatively reads TRBD1 or TRBD2 (5 bases each). In germline, CDR1 is MNHNS, CDR2 SASEGT. The V and J ends lost 2 bases and 5 bases respectively, with 14 bases between them. The length of the CDR3 is 15 residues.

This clonotype was counted only a few times. The rearrangement joins TRBV25-1 to TRBJ2-3; 11 positions match TRBD2. The CDR3 totals 15 residues. Germline-derived CDR1 and CDR2 are MGHDK and SYGVNS. Losses at the gene ends were 7 bases for V and 3 bases for J; bases not matched to a gene: 6. The CDR3 sequence: CASTVAGGLTDTQYF. The CDR3 bases are TGTGCCAGCACCGTAGCGGGAGGGCTGACAGATACGCAGTATTTT.

The chain carries TRBV4-3 and TRBJ2-7; unclear D gene. Germline lookup yields CDR1 LGHNA and CDR2 YSLEER. The CDR3 extends over 11 amino acids. The CDR3 DNA sequence: TGCGTGCTGGGCGGTGCTTCTGAGCAGTACTTC. Its protein is CVLGGASEQYF.

The V gene is TRBV7-3, the J gene TRBJ1-6, with D maybe TRBD1 (5 bases). The length of the CDR3 is 13 residues. From germline, CDR1 is SGHTA and CDR2 FQGTGA. V was pared by 8 bases and J by 6 bases, with 11 bases between. The CDR3 region is CASGATFNSPLHF. CDR3 in DNA: TGTGCCAGCGGGGCAACTTTTAATTCACCCCTCCACTTT. The full variable domain, its missing parts supplied by reference TRBV7-3 and TRBJ1-6, is GAGVSQTPSNKVTEKGKYVELRCDPISGHTALYWYRQSLGQGPEFLIYFQGTGAADDSGLPNDRFFAVRPEGSVSTLKIQRTERGDSAVYLCASGATFNSPLHFGNGTRLTVT.

J is TRBJ2-3 and V is TRBV4-2, with 13 bases that match TRBD2. Germline V CDR1 and CDR2: LGHNA, YNFKEQ. V shed 4 bases, J shed 5 bases, and the junction held 6 bases outside the gene matches. This CDR3 comprises 16 residues. CDR3 DNA sequence: TGTGCCAGCAGCCGTACTAGCGGGAGGGGGAGAGATACGCAGTATTTT. This codes for CASSRTSGRGRDTQYF.

In its sample, this clonotype was seen a few times. V and J are TRBV20-1 and TRBJ2-4; 8 bases are shared with TRBD2. CDR1 is DFQATT, CDR2 SNEGSKA, per germline (reference sequence). V shed 1 base and J 5 bases; nucleotides not matched to a gene: 7. The CDR3 is 15 residues long. CDR3 DNA: TGCAGTGCTAGAGTTCCGCGGGAGGCCCAAAACATTCAGTACTTC. Translating it yields CSARVPREAQNIQYF.

V is TRBV18 and J is TRBJ2-7; 10 bases fit TRBD2. The V gene's germline CDR1 is KGHSH and CDR2 LQKENI. V lost 3 bases to trimming and J lost 6 bases; unmatched junction nucleotides: 11. The CDR3 sequence is 16 residues long. Here the CDR3 reads CASSPSIGLAGAEQYF. In DNA, the CDR3 is TGTGCCAGCTCACCTTCGATCGGGCTAGCGGGAGCCGAGCAGTACTTC.

The CDR3 loop is CATSRDKRDPYEQYF. CDR3 sequence (DNA): TGTGCCACCAGCAGAGATAAAAGGGACCCCTACGAGCAGTACTTC. The genes are TRBV15 and TRBJ2-7; tentatively, D is TRBD1 or TRBD2 (5 bases each). This CDR3 is built from 15 residues. V was shortened by 0 bases and J by 2 bases, with 11 bases between the two germline ends. Per the germline V gene, CDR1 is LNHNV and CDR2 is YYDKDF (reference sequence).

This clonotype was counted between two and nine times. The V gene is TRBV7-9, the J gene TRBJ1-4; D ambiguous. Per the germline V gene, CDR1 is SEHNR and CDR2 is FQNEAQ (reference sequence). The CDR3 consists of 14 residues. Trimming left V 1 base short and J 7 bases short, with 10 bases between. DNA for the CDR3: TGTGCCAGCAGCTTAGACCTAGAAAGTGAAAAACTGTTTTTT. This encodes CASSLDLESEKLFF.